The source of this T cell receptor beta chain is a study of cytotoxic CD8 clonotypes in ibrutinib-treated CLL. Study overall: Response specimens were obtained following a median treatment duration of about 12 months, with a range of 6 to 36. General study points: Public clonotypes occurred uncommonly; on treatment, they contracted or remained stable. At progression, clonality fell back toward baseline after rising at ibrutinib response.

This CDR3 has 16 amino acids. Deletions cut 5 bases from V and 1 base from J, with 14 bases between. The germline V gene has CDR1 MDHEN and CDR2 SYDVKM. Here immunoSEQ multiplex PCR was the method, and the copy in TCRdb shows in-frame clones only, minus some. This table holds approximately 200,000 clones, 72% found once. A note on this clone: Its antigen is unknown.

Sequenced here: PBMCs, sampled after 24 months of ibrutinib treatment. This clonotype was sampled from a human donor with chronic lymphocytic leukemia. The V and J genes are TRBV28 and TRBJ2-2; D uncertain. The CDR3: CASSRSGILNTGELFF. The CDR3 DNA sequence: TGTGCCAGCAGTAGGTCCGGAATCCTGAACACCGGGGAGCTGTTTTTT.